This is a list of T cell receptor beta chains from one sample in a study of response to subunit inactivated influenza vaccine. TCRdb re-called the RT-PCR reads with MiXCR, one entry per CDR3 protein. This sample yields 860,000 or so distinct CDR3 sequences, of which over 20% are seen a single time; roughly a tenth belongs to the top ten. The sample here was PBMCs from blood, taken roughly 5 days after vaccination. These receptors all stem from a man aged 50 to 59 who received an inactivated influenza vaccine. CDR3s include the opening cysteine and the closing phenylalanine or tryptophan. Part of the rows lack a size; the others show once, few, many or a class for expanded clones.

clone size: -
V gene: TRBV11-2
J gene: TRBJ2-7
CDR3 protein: CASTGGYYEQYF

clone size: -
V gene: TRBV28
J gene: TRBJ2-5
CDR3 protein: CASSPRTSAQETQYF

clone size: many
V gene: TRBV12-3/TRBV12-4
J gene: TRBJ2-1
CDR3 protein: CASSLSALAQFF

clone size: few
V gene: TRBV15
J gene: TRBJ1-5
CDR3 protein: CATSSRDRSNQPQHF

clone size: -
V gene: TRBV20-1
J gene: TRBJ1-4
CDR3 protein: CSARGVGGNHNEKLFF

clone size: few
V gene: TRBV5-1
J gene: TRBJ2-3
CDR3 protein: CASSSPGQPADTQYF

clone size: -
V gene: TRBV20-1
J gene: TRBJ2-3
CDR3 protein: CSAIYRAREDTQYF

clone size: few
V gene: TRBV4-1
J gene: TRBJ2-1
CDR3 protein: CASSRGLAGGPFNEQFF

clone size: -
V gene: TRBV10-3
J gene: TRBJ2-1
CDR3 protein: CAISAGGQGFNEQFF

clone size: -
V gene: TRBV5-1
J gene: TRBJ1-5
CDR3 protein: CASSPTPGGVDQPQHF

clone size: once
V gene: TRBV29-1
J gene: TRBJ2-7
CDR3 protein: CSVKGLAPYEQYF

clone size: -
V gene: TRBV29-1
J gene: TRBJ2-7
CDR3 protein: CSVGTGPYEQYF

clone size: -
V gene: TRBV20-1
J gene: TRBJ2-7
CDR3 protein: CSARDPSRLEQYF

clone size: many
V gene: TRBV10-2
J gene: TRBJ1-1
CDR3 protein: CASSEGGGTEAFF

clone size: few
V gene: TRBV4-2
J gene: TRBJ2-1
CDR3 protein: CASSHLAGQFLNNEQFF

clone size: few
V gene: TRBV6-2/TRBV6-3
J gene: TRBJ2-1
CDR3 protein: CASSYGTSGRNEQFF

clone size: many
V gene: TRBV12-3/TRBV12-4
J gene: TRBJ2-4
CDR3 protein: CASSLGILAKNIQYF

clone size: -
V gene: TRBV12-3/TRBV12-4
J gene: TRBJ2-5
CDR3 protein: CASSLDGTSGETQYF

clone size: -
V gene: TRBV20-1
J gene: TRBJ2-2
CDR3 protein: CSAWDLLAGGLGTGELFF

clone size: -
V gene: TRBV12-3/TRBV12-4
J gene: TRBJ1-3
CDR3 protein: CASSLRGTGASGNTIYF

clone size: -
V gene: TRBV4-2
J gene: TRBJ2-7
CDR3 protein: CASSQAHRSEQYF

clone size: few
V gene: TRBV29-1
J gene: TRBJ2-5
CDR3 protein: CSVGGQKQETQYF

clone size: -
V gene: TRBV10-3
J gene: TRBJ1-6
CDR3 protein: CAIQGMGYNSPLHF

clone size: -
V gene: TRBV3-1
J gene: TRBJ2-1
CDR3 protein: CACSQGGELNNEQFF

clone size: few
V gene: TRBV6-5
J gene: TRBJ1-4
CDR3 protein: CASSYDRGEKLFF

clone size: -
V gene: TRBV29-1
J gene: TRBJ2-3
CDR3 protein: CSVVGGLSSTDTQYF

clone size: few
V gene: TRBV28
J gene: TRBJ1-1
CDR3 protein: CASMPGGQMNTEAFF

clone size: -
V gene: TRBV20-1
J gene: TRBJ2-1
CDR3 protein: CSASGTSYSSYNEQFF

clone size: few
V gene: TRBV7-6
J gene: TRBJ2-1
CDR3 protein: CASSRETTGNNEQFF

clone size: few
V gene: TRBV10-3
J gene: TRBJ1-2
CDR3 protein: CAISVGRGNYGYTF

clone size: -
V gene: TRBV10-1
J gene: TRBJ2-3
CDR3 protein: CASSPPGRASTDTQYF